This TCR beta chain was sequenced for a study of human T cells and chemical hapten exposure (dated by TCRdb to the early 2020s). The study in broad terms: For sensitization, 2% DPC in acetone was applied to a roughly 2 cm by roughly 2 cm area of upper inner arm skin. Most of the patients in the cohort were female, and the cohort covered alopecia areata with under or over 50% scalp involvement, alopecia totalis and alopecia universalis. This study followed changes in the peripheral blood TCR repertoire in vivo during primary and secondary sensitization of alopecia patients to the hapten diphenylcyclopropenone (DPC). For TCR sequencing, blood came from 25 to 30 alopecia patients at anywhere from one to four time points (pre-sensitization, 2, 6 and 24 weeks). Libraries were pooled for sequencing, and variation in per-sample TCR yields was attributed mainly to small differences in library volumes within the pool. Patch testing was performed on the upper back with Finn chambers containing 0.01% DPC, and the patch tests were scored after 6 days according to International Contact Dermatitis Research Group standards. Blood was sampled from patients pre-sensitization (week 0) and at 2, 6 and about 24 weeks after DPC sensitization. Throughout the approximately 23-week study period, patients were also given weekly therapeutic DPC doses on the scalp.

The library came from RACE. The data were produced on a NextSeq 500. During library preparation, unique molecular identifiers were attached to individual cDNA molecules so that TCRs could be counted quantitatively and reproducibly. Each blood RNA sample was used to sequence both TCR alpha and TCR beta chains. As for how the authors treated the data: A median of approximately 96,000 TCRs per sample was observed, with a range of 23,224 to 690,600. The Decombinator software suite was used to annotate V, J and CDR3 in the TCR reads. Every sample was subsampled to the same number of TCRs (28,000) for the PS versus PT1 abundance plots. TCRs were defined as expanded if absent before sensitization and observed at least eight times at the 2-week time point. TCRdb ran its own pipeline on the public reads, namely fastp trimming at Q25 and MiXCR clone calling, and kept in-frame beta chains. Entries that share a CDR3 protein sequence are merged under the most common genes and DNA. TCRdb's processing, not the authors', yielded these V and J calls. The sample profile shows under 200,000 distinct CDR3 sequences; 28% of them were found once. Roughly 2.2% of the sample is held by the ten biggest clonotypes.

A word on this clonotype: The specificity of this receptor is unknown. No base-level quality is on record; no much larger clone is a single base apart.

Interpreted using the paper, the time point label stands for: patch test 3, about 24 weeks after DPC sensitization. The treatment or condition label, as the study defines it: therapeutic diphenylcyclopropenone sensitization with weekly scalp DPC. At every patch-test visit, the blood draw took place before the patch test was put on. Patients were considered eligible if aged 18 to 70, diagnosed with alopecia and deemed suitable for DPC therapy, and patients were excluded if pregnant. Total RNA was isolated from unfractionated whole blood collected in Tempus Blood RNA tubes. The CDR3 starts with the cysteine, ends with the phenylalanine, and has 14 residues. Of the read, only the CDR3 DNA is kept; its 42 bases are in frame from base 1. Unmatched junction bases come to 5, with V trimmed by 3 bases and J by 8 bases. CDR1 and CDR2, looked up from the germline V gene, are SGHTA and FQGNSA. Summary of the overall study and its limitations: No change with DPC sensitization was found in the number of TCRs above 1 in 1000 frequency, and no evidence of global repertoire structure alterations was found. Compared with pre-sensitization or healthy control sets, expanded TCRs formed significantly more large CDR3 similarity clusters, which is consistent with antigen-driven responses. After repeated subsampling, changes were observed in the strength of the expansion versus patch-test correlation and in the threshold at which the correlation became significant. The number of PT1 expanded TCRs positively correlated with patch test score, significant at thresholds 8, 16 and 32 but not 4. All patients had alopecia, a presumed autoimmune disease, so their immune response might differ from that of healthy individuals.

The material sequenced was whole blood, taken in connection with sensitization to the hapten diphenylcyclopropenone (DPC). The clonotype comes from a young woman with alopecia areata. Some clones in this sample may be carry-over from other donors' samples. The V and J genes are TRBV7-2 and TRBJ1-2, with 11 bases aligning to TRBD1. The CDR3 loop reads CASSLDRGQRGYTF. The DNA is TGTGCCAGCAGCTTGGACAGGGGGCAAAGAGGCTACACCTTC.